This T cell receptor (beta chain) was documented in a study of a mutant IDH1 vaccine in newly diagnosed glioma. Described time point: baseline, week 1 (first vaccination visit). Indicated treatment: pre-vaccination baseline after standard-of-care therapy. This CDR3 contains 14 residues. Deletions cut 3 bases from V and 6 bases from J, with 15 bases between. The germline V gene encodes CDR1 SGHDT and CDR2 YYEEEE. This table comes from immunoSEQ multiplex PCR, and its TCRdb copy is limited to in-frame clones, with some not included. The sample consists of approximately 52,000 clones, around 80% of them appearing once.

The chain recombines TRBV5-6 with TRBJ1-2; the D is unclear. The sample consisted of PBMCs, taken from a glioma patient treated with radiotherapy, temozolomide or both. This sequence was found in a woman in her thirties or forties with glioma. The CDR3 bases are TGTGCCAGCAGCTCGGACGCTTTAAGAGATGGCTACACCTTC. It encodes CASSSDALRDGYTF.